This T cell receptor (beta chain) was recovered during a study of T cells in Graves' hyperthyroidism and ophthalmopathy. The overall study: Peripheral blood was acquired at first diagnosis, ahead of any therapy whatsoever.

This CDR3 region has 15 residues. Per germline, CDR1 ENHRY and CDR2 SYGVKD. The germline V and J ends were trimmed by 6 bases and 1 base, with 15 bases remaining between them. Study-wide points: Ophthalmopathy got predicted by the model a median roughly 6.1 months before its onset. In blood, most of the thyroid clonotypes expanded above 0.001 were also present.

With duration under 3 months, ophthalmopathy was active: Clinical Activity Score at least 3, NOSPECS at least 4. With respect to this clonotype: Its target is unknown.

TCR beta CDR3 regions were amplified from RNA. HTBI primers were employed in a first-round RT-PCR of the TCR CDR3. Each CDR3 protein is one row after TCRdb ran MiXCR on the multiplex PCR reads. Of hundreds of thousands of distinct CDR3 sequences detected, around 15% appear once; the ten largest clones hold less than 3.5%. The sequence was obtained from a middle-aged woman with Graves' ophthalmopathy. The chain employs TRBV10-3 and TRBJ1-1; D gene ambiguous. Material for sequencing was blood. The CDR3 is CAIRNSGVRNTEAFF. Here the CDR3 DNA reads TGTGCCATCAGGAACTCGGGAGTAAGGAACACTGAAGCTTTCTTT.